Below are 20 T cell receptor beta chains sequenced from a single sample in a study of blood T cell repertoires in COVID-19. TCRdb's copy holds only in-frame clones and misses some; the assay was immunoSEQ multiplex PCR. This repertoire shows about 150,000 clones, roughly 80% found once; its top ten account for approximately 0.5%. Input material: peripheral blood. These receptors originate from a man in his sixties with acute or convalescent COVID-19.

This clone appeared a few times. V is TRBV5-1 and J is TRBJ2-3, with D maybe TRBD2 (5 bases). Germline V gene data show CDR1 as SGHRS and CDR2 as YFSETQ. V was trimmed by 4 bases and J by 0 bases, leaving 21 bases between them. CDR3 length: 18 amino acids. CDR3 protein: CASSPYAVARLSTDTQYF. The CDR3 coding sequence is TGCGCCAGCAGCCCCTACGCAGTAGCGAGACTAAGCACAGATACGCAGTATTTT.

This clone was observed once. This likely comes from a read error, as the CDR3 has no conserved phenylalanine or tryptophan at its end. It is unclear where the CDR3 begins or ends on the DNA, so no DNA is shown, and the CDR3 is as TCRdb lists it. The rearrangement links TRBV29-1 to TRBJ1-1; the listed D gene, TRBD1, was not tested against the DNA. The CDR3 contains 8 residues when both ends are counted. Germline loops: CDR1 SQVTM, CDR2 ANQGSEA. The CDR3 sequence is CSVETGFL.

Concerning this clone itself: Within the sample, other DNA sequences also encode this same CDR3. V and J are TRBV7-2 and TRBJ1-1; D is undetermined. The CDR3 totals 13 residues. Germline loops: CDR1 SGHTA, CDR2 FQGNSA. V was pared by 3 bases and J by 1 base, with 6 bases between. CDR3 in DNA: TGTGCCAGCAGCTTGCGGGAGAACACTGAAGCTTTCTTT. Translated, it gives CASSLRENTEAFF.

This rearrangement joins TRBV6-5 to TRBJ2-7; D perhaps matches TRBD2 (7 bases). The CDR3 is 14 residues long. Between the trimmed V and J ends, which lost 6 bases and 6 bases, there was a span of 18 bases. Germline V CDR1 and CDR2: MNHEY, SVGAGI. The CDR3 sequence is CASRRGGGPPEQYF. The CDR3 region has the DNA TGTGCCAGCAGGAGGGGGGGAGGGCCCCCCGAGCAGTACTTC.

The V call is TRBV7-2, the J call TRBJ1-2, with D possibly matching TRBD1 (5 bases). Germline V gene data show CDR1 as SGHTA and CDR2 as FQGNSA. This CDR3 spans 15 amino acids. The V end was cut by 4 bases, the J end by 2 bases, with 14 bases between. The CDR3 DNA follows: TGTGCCAGCAGCTATGCGGGGCACGGGAACTATGGCTACACCTTC. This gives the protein CASSYAGHGNYGYTF.

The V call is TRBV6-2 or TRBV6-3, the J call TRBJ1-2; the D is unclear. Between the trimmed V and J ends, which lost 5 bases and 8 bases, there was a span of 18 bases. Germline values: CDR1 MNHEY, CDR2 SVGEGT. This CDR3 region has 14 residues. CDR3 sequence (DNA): TGTGCCAGCAGTACTCCCAAACAGATCGACGGCTACACCTTC. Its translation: CASSTPKQIDGYTF.

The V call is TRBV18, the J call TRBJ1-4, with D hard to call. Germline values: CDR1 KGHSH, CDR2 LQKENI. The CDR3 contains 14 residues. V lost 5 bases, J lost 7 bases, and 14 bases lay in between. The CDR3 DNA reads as TGTGCCAGCTCAGGAGGGAGGGCGTCTGAAAAACTGTTTTTT. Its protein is CASSGGRASEKLFF.

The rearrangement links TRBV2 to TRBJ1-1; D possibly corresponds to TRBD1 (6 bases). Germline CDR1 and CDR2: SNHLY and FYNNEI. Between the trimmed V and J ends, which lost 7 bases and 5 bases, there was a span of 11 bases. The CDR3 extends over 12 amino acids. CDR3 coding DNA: TGTGCCAGCAAGGGGACACCAACTGAAGCTTTCTTT. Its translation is CASKGTPTEAFF.

CDR3 nucleotide sequence: TGCGCCAGCAGCTTGGGGACAGGCTACAATGAGCAGTTCTTC. Translating gives CASSLGTGYNEQFF. This chain connects TRBV5-1 to TRBJ2-1; TRBD1 agrees at 7 bases. With 0 bases clipped from V and 3 bases from J, the junction kept 0 bases outside the gene matches. CDR3 length: 14 amino acids. Per the germline V gene, CDR1 is SGHRS and CDR2 is YFSETQ.

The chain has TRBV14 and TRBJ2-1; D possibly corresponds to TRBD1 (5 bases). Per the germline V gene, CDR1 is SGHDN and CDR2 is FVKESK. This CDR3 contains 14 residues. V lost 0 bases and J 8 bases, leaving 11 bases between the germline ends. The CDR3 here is CASSQDWQGDEQFF. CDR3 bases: TGTGCCAGCAGCCAAGATTGGCAGGGCGATGAGCAGTTCTTC.

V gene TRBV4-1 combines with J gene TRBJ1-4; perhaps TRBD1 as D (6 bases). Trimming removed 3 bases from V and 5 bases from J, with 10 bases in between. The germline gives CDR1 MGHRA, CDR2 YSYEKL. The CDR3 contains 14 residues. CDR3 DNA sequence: TGCGCCAGCAGCCACGGACAGCGGAATGAAAAACTGTTTTTT. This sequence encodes CASSHGQRNEKLFF.

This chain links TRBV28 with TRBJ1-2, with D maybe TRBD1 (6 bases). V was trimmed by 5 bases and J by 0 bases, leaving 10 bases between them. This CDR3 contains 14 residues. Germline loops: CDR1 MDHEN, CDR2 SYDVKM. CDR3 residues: CASSTRQANYGYTF. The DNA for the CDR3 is TGTGCCAGCAGTACCCGACAGGCTAACTATGGCTACACCTTC.

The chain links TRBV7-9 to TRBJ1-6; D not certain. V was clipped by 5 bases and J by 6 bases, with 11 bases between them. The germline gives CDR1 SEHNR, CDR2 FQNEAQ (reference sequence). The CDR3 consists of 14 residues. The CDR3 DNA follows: TGTGCCAGCAGCGATGGACTACCTAATTCACCCCTCCACTTT. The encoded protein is CASSDGLPNSPLHF.

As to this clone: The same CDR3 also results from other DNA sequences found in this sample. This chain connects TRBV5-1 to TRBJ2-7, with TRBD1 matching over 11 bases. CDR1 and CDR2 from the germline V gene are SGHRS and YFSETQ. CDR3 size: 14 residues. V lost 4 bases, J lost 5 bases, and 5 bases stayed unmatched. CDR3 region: CASSPGQGGHEQYF. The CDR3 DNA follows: TGCGCCAGCAGCCCGGGACAGGGGGGGCACGAGCAGTACTTC.

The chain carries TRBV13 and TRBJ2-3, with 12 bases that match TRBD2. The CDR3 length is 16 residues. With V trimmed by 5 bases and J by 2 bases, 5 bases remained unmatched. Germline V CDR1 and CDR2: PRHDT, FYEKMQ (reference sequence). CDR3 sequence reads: CASSLRTSGNTDTQYF. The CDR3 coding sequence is TGTGCCAGCAGCCTCCGGACTAGCGGGAACACAGATACGCAGTATTTT.

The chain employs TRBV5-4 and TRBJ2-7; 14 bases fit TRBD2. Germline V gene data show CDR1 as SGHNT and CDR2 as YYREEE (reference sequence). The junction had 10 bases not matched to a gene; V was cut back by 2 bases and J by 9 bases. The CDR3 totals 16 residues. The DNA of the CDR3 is TGTGCCAGCAGCTTCCCAGGACTAGCGGGGGGCGAGTTGCAGTACTTC. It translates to CASSFPGLAGGELQYF.

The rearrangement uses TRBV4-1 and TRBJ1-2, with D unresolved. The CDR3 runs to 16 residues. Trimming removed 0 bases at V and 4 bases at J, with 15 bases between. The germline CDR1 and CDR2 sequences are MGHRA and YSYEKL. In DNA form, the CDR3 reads TGCGCCAGCAGCCAAGAAGCAGGCCCAAAGTCCTATGGCTACACCTTC. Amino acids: CASSQEAGPKSYGYTF.

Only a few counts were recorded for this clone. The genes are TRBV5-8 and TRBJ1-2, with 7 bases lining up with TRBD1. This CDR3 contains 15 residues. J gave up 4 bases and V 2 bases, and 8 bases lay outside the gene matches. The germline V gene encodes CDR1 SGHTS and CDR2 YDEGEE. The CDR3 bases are TGTGCCAGCAGCTTCCCGACAGGGTCTGGCTATGGCTACACCTTC. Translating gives CASSFPTGSGYGYTF.

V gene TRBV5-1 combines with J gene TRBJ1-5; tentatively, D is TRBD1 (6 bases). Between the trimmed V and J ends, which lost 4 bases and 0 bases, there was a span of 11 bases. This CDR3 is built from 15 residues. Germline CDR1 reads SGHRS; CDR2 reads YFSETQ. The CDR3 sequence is CASSETGNSNQPQHF. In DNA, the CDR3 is TGCGCCAGCAGCGAAACAGGGAATAGCAATCAGCCCCAGCATTTT. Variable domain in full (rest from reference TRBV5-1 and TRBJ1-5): KAGVTQTPRYLIKTRGQQVTLSCSPISGHRSVSWYQQTPGQGLQFLFEYFSETQRNKGNFPGRFSGRQFSNSRSEMNVSTLELGDSALYLCASSETGNSNQPQHFGDGTRLSIL.

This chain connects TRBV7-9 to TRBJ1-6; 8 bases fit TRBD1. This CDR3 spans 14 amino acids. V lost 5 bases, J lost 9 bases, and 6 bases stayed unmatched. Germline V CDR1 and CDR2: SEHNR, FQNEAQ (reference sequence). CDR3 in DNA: TGTGCCAGCAGCCCACAGGGGGGAGTTTCACCCCTCCACTTT. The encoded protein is CASSPQGGVSPLHF.